These T cell receptor beta chains were read from a single sample in a study of shared clonotypes between healthy human individuals. Profiled with immunoSEQ multiplex PCR; TCRdb holds only in-frame clones, not every one. This sample has some 2.4 million clones, with under 95% found just once. The source material was naive CD4+ T cells from PBMCs. Receptor source: a man aged 18 to 29 in good health. Some clones in this sample may be carry-over from other donors' samples. Both conserved end residues are part of each CDR3. D genes are given only for firm matches. Size is stated for part of the rows, as once, few or many counts, or as a class when the clone is expanded.

>.|TRBJ2-5|17|TRBV11-3|TRBD2
TGTGCCAGCAGCCCCGGACTAGCGGGAGGCTACCAAGAGACCCAGTACTTC
CASSPGLAGGYQETQYF
>once|TRBJ2-1|16|TRBV9|.
TGTGCCAGCAGCCCCGACTCCTCCCCCTTGTACAATGAGCAGTTCTTC
CASSPDSSPLYNEQFF
>.|TRBJ2-1|11|TRBV20-1|.
TGCAGTGCCCGAAGACTAAATGAGCAGTTCTTC
CSARRLNEQFF
>.|TRBJ1-5|14|TRBV28|.
TGTGCCAGCAGCCTAGGGGCGGGTTATCAGCCCCAGCATTTT
CASSLGAGYQPQHF
>.|TRBJ2-2|14|TRBV6-5|TRBD1
TGTGCCAGCAGCCCCGGACAGGGAACCGGGGAGCTGTTTTTT
CASSPGQGTGELFF
>.|TRBJ1-1|14|TRBV10-3|.
TGTGCCATCAGTGAAATGGGGTCGAACACTGAAGCTTTCTTT
CAISEMGSNTEAFF
>.|TRBJ2-7|15|TRBV5-1|TRBD2
TGCGCCAGCAGCTATATAGCGGGGGACCCGGGTGAGCAGTACTTC
CASSYIAGDPGEQYF
>.|TRBJ2-3|16|TRBV5-1|.
TGCGCCAGCAGCTTGGGACTTTCAAATAGCGCAGATACGCAGTATTTT
CASSLGLSNSADTQYF
>.|TRBJ2-2|14|TRBV30|.
TGTGCCTGGAGCCCAGGGATTAACACCGGGGAGCTGTTTTTT
CAWSPGINTGELFF
>.|TRBJ2-1|21|TRBV23-1|TRBD2
TGCGCCAGCAGCCAACTCGGGACTAGCGGAAACCCTACTTCAGTCGCCAATGAGCAGTTCTTC
CASSQLGTSGNPTSVANEQFF
>.|TRBJ2-7|19|TRBV19|TRBD2
TGTGCCAGTAGTATGTCCCATGGGACTAGCGGGAGGGCCTCCTACGAGCAGTACTTC
CASSMSHGTSGRASYEQYF
>.|TRBJ2-1|14|TRBV7-6|.
TGTGCCAGCAGCTTAGTCGGTCCCGGCAGGGAGCAGTTCTTC
CASSLVGPGREQFF
>.|TRBJ2-2|12|TRBV7-6|.
TGTGCCAGCAGCTTGATTACCGGGGAGCTGTTTTTT
CASSLITGELFF
>once|TRBJ1-2|15|TRBV19|TRBD1
TGTGCCAGTAGTCCCCGACAGGGATTGGGTTATGGCTACACCTTC
CASSPRQGLGYGYTF
>.|TRBJ2-7|11|TRBV20-1|.
TGCAGTGCTATGGGAGGTGGCGAGCAGTACTTC
CSAMGGGEQYF
>.|TRBJ1-5|16|TRBV19|.
TGTGCCAGTGGCAGAAAGGACAGCTATAGCAATCAGCCCCAGCATTTT
CASGRKDSYSNQPQHF
>.|TRBJ1-5|14|TRBV18|.
TGTGCCAGCTCAGTCGACAGCAGCAATCAGCCCCAGCATTTT
CASSVDSSNQPQHF
>.|TRBJ2-4|14|TRBV28|.
TGTGCCAGCAGTCCCAGTTGGGGCCGGGACATTCAGTACTTC
CASSPSWGRDIQYF
>.|TRBJ1-5|14|TRBV19|.
TGTGCCAGTAGTATACGGGACACCAATCAGCCCCAGCATTTT
CASSIRDTNQPQHF
>.|TRBJ2-5|12|TRBV2|.
TGTGCCAGCAGTCAGGAGAAAGAGACCCAGTACTTC
CASSQEKETQYF
>.|TRBJ2-3|18|TRBV21-1|.
TGTGCCAGCAGCCAGACTACGTACCGGGACATCGGGGAGGATACGCAGTATTTT
CASSQTTYRDIGEDTQYF
>once|TRBJ2-7|14|TRBV4-1|TRBD2
TGCGCCAGCAGCCAAGGACTAGCGCTGTACGAGCAGTACTTC
CASSQGLALYEQYF
>.|TRBJ1-5|13|TRBV11-2|.
TGTGCCAGCAGCTTAGCCCCTAGACAGCCCCAGCATTTT
CASSLAPRQPQHF
>.|TRBJ2-3|15|TRBV4-2|.
TGTGCCAGCAGCCAAGATTTACTAGCTGGCGATACGCAGTATTTT
CASSQDLLAGDTQYF
>.|TRBJ2-6|18|TRBV23-1|TRBD1
TGCGCCAGCAGTGCTCGGACAGGGAGTCTGGGAGGGGCCAACGTCCTGACTTTC
CASSARTGSLGGANVLTF
>.|TRBJ1-5|11|TRBV28|.
TGTGCCAGCAGTTCCGGACACGAGCAGCATTTT
CASSSGHEQHF
>.|TRBJ2-4|15|TRBV28|TRBD1
TGTGCCAGCAGTCCCTCGACAGGGGACCGAAACATTCAGTACTTC
CASSPSTGDRNIQYF
>.|TRBJ2-5|13|TRBV6-1|.
TGTGCCAGCAGAGAGTCGGGGGAAGAGACCCAGTACTTC
CASRESGEETQYF
>few|TRBJ1-2|13|TRBV5-1|TRBD1
TGCGCCAGCAGCTTGACAGGGGAGGTCGGCTACACCTTC
CASSLTGEVGYTF